The clone carrying this TCR beta chain was counted at least ten times. The antigen remains unidentified. The sample comes from a study of T-cell reconstitution after alpha-beta-depleted transplantation in children. Study-level points and caveats: By about two months after transplant, alpha-beta T cells reportedly arose from several hundred graft clones that had expanded. Fresh T-cell production supplied most of the T-cell counts and diversity seen one year after transplant.

Unique molecular identifiers were used in preparing the TCRbeta library. TCRdb re-called the PCR reads with MiXCR, one entry per CDR3 protein. The sample consists of about 290,000 distinct CDR3 sequences, 7.5% to 9% of them appearing once. The germline CDR1 and CDR2 sequences are MNHEY and SVGAGI. The trim removed 2 bases at V and 9 bases at J, leaving 11 bases unmatched. CDR3 length equals 16 residues. This rearrangement joins TRBV6-5 to TRBJ2-1; 9 nucleotides agree with TRBD1. The specimen was peripheral blood, collected 360 days after TCRalphabeta/CD19-depleted stem cell transplant. The receptor's source is a female patient between 2 and 15 years old who had a stem cell transplant for Fanconi anemia, so the T cells may come from the graft donor. CDR3 protein: CASSYGQGQGLSEQFF. The CDR3 coding sequence is TGTGCCAGCAGTTACGGGCAAGGACAGGGGCTAAGTGAGCAGTTCTTC.